This TCR beta chain was recorded in a study of T cells in Graves' hyperthyroidism and ophthalmopathy. Study in general: Before treatment of any kind, peripheral blood was taken at initial diagnosis.

General study points: Ophthalmopathy stood apart from stable hyperthyroidism in a 13 V-J model. Peripheral blood also featured most of the thyroid clonotypes expanded above 0.001.

This clonotype was picked up many times. What it recognizes is unknown. Exclusion followed for patients with uncontrolled infection, other autoimmune disease, pregnancy or lactation. The CDR3 contains 14 residues. Trimming removed 5 bases from V and 2 bases from J, with 13 bases in between. Looked up from germline, CDR1 is SGHTA and CDR2 is FQGNSA. RNA transcripts served as the template for amplifying TCR beta CDR3 regions. The HTBI set primed first-round TCR CDR3 RT-PCR. TCRdb recomputed calls from the multiplex PCR reads with MiXCR, one row per CDR3 protein. The data hold about 360,000 distinct CDR3 sequences, with around 13% observed a single time.

The V gene is TRBV7-2, the J gene TRBJ2-7; the D is unclear. The sample comprised blood. The sequence was collected from a woman younger than 30 with Graves' hyperthyroidism. CDR3 protein: CASSIMDGTYEQYF. DNA for the CDR3: TGTGCCAGCAGCATCATGGACGGTACCTACGAGCAGTACTTC. Using reference TRBV7-2 and TRBJ2-7 for the parts outside the CDR3, the full variable domain is GAGVSQSPSNKVTEKGKDVELRCDPISGHTALYWYRQSLGQGLEFLIYFQGNSAPDKSGLPSDRFSAERTGGSVSTLTIQRTQQEDSAVYLCASSIMDGTYEQYFGPGTRLTVT.